These T cell receptor beta chains were read from a single sample in a study of cytomegalovirus exposure and HLA in healthy donors. TCRdb's copy holds only in-frame clones and misses some; the assay was immunoSEQ multiplex PCR. This repertoire shows 150,000 to 200,000 clones, around three quarters found once; its top ten account for under 2%. Sequencing was done on a sample of PBMCs. The source is a man aged 35-49 years in good health and CMV-seronegative. Both conserved end residues are trimmed from each CDR3. Clone size is not always given. Where it is, it says once, few, many or a class for expanded clones.

>TRBJ1-2|TRBV7-9|few
ASSSHGKSPGYT
>TRBJ1-2|TRBV7-9|few
SSSSGTARLGYT
>TRBJ1-1|TRBV4-1|few
ASSQTVNTEAF
>TRBJ1-1|TRBV28|NA
ASSFATGTGGGRAF
>TRBJ1-2|TRBV21-1|NA
ASSSGALGYGYT
>TRBJ2-3|TRBV28|NA
ASSSRDTDTQY
>TRBJ1-3|TRBV7-2|NA
ASSFEFSGNTIY
>TRBJ2-2|TRBV15|NA
ATSRAGTPGELF
>TRBJ1-2|TRBV5-5|NA
ASSSPARGTGGLGYT
>TRBJ1-4|TRBV28|NA
ASGAGGGEKLF
>TRBJ2-1|TRBV6-1|NA
ASSDGGATNEQF
>TRBJ1-2|TRBV19|NA
ASSITQGANYGYT
>TRBJ2-1|TRBV4-2|NA
ASSLSSGQYNEQF
>TRBJ1-4|TRBV6-1|NA
ASSAWTDSNEKLF
>TRBJ1-6|TRBV30|NA
AWIRGQGNSPLH
>TRBJ2-3|TRBV5-1|NA
ASSPNPEGTDTQY
>TRBJ1-2|TRBV27|NA
ASSLSPLTEGYT
>TRBJ2-1|TRBV11-2|NA
ASSLEGRAYNEQF
>TRBJ2-7|TRBV13|NA
ASSLQGPTAEQY
>TRBJ1-2|TRBV7-9|NA
ASSLEAGGVYGYT
>TRBJ1-2|TRBV28|NA
ASSSIIAGTGTTIA